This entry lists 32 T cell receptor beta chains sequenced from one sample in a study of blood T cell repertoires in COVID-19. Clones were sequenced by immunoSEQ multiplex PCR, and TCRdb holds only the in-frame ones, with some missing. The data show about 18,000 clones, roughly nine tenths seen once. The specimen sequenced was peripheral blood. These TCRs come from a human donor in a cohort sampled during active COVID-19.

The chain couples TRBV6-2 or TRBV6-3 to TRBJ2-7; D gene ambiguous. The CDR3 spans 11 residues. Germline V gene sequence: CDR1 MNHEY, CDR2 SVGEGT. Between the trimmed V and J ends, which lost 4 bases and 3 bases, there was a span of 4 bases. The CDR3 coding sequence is TGTGCCAGCAGTTCCCGCTACGAGCAGTACTTC. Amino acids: CASSSRYEQYF.

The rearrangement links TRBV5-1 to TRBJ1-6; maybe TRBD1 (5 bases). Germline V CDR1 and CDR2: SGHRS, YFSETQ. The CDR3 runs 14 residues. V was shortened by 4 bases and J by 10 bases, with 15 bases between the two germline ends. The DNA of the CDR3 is TGCGCCAGCAGCCCCGACAGATCCCGATCACCCCTCCACTTT. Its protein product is CASSPDRSRSPLHF.

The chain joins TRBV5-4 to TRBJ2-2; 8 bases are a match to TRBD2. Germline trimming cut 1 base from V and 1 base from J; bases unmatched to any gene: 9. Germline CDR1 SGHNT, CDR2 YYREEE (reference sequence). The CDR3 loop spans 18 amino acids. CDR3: CASSLPLRGAMNTGELFF. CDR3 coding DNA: TGTGCCAGCAGCTTGCCTCTGCGGGGGGCTATGAACACCGGGGAGCTGTTTTTT.

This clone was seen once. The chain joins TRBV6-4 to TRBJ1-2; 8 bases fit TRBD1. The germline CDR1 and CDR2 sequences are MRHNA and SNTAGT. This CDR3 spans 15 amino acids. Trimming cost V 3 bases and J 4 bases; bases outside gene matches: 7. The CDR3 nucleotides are TGTGCCAGCAGTGAGGAACTAGGGACAGGCTATGGCTACACCTTC. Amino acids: CASSEELGTGYGYTF.

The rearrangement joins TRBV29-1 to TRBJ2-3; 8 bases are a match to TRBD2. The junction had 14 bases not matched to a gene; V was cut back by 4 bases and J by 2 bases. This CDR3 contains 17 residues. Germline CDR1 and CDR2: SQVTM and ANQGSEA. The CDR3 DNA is TGCAGCGTTGGTACCCTGAGGGCGGGAGGCCACACAGATACGCAGTATTTT. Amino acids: CSVGTLRAGGHTDTQYF.

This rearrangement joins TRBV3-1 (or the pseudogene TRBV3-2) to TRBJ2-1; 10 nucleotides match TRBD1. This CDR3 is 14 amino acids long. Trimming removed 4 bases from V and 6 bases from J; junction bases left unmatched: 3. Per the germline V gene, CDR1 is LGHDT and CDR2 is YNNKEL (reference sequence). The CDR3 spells CASSPRDRGNEQFF. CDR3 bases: TGTGCCAGCAGCCCCCGGGACAGGGGCAATGAGCAGTTCTTC.

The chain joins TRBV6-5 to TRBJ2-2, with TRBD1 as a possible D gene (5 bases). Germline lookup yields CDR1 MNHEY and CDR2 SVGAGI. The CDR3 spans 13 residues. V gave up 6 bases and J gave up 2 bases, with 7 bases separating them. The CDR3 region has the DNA TGTGCCAGCAGAAGGGGTAACACCGGGGAGCTGTTTTTT. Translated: CASRRGNTGELFF.

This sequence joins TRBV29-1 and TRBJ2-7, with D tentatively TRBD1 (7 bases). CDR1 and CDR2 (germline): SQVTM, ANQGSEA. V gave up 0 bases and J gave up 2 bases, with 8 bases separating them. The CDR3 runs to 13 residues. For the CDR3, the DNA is TGCAGCGTTGAAGACAGGGGGGCCTACGAGCAGTACTTC. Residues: CSVEDRGAYEQYF.

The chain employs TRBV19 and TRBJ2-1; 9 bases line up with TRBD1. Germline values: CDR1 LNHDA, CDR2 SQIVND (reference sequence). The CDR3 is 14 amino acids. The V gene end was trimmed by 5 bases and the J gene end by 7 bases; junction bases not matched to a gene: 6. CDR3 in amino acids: CASSGQGILNEQFF. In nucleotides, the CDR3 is TGTGCCAGTAGTGGACAGGGGATACTGAATGAGCAGTTCTTC.

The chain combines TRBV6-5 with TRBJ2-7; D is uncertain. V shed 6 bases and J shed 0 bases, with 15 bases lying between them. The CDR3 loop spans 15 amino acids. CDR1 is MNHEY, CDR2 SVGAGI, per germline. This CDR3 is CASRVGWRSSYEQYF. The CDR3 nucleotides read TGTGCCAGCAGGGTAGGTTGGCGGAGCTCCTACGAGCAGTACTTC.

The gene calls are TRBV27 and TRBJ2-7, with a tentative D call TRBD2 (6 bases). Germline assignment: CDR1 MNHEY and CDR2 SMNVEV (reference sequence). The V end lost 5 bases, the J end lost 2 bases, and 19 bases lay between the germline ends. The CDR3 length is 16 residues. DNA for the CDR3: TGTGCCAGCAGTCTTACCCGGGGGACCGTCGCCTACGAGCAGTACTTC. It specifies CASSLTRGTVAYEQYF.

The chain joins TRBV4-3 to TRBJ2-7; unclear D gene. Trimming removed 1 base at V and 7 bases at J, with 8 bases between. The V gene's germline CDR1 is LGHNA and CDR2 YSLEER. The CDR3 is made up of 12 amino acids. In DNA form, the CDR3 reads TGCGCCAGCAGCCAAGTGACGGGTGAGCAGTACTTC. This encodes CASSQVTGEQYF.

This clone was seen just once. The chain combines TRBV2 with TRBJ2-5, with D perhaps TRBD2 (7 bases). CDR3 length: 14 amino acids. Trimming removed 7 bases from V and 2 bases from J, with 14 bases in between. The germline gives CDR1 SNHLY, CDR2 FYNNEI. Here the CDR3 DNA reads TGTGCCAGCACGGGGGGCGGATGGCAAGAGACCCAGTACTTC. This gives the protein CASTGGGWQETQYF.

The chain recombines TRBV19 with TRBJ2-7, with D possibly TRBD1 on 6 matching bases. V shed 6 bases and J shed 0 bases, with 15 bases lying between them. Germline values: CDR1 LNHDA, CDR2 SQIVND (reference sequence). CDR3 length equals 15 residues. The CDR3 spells CASRRTGSSSYEQYF. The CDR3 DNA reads TGTGCCAGTAGGCGAACAGGGTCAAGCTCCTACGAGCAGTACTTC. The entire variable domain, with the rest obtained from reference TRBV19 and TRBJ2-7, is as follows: DGGITQSPKYLFRKEGQNVTLSCEQNLNHDAMYWYRQDPGQGLRLIYYSQIVNDFQKGDIAEGYSVSREKKESFPLTVTSAQKNPTAFYLCASRRTGSSSYEQYFGPGTRLTVT.

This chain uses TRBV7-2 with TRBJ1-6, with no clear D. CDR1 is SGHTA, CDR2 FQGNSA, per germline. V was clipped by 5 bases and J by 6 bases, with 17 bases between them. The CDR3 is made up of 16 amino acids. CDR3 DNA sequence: TGTGCCAGCAGCCATTCATATCGGAGTAGTAATTCACCCCTCCACTTT. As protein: CASSHSYRSSNSPLHF.

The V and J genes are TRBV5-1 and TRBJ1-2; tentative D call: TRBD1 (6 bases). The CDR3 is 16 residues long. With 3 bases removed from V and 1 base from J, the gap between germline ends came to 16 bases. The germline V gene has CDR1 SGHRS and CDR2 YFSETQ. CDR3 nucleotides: TGCGCCAGCAGCTCGGTGGGAAACAGGGATAACTATGGCTACACCTTC. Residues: CASSSVGNRDNYGYTF.

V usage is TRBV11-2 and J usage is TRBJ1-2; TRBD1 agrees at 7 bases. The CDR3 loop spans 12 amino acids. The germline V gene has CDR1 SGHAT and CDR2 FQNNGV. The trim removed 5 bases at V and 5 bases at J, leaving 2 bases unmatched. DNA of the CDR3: TGTGCCAGCAGCGACAGGGTTTATGGCTACACCTTC. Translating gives CASSDRVYGYTF.

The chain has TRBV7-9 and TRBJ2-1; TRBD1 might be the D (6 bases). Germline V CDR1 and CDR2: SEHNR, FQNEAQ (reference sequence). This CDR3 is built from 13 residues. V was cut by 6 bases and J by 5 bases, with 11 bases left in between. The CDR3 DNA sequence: TGTGCCAGCAGTTTTCGGACAGACAATGAGCAGTTCTTC. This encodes CASSFRTDNEQFF.

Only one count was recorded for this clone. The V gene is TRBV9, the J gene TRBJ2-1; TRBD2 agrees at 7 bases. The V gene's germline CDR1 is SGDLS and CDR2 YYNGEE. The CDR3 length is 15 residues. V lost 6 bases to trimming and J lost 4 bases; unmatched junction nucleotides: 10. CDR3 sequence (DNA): TGTGCCAGCAAGATCTCTAGCGGTGAATACAATGAGCAGTTCTTC. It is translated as CASKISSGEYNEQFF. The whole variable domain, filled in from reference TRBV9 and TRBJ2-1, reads DSGVTQTPKHLITATGQRVTLRCSPRSGDLSVYWYQQSLDQGLQFLIQYYNGEERAKGNILERFSAQQFPDLHSELNLSSLELGDSALYFCASKISSGEYNEQFFGPGTRLTVL.

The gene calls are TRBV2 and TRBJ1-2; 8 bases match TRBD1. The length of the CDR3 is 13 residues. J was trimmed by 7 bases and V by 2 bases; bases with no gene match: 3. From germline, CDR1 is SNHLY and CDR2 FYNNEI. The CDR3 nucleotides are TGTGCCAGCAGTGAACAGGGGGCAAGTGGCTACACCTTC. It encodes CASSEQGASGYTF.

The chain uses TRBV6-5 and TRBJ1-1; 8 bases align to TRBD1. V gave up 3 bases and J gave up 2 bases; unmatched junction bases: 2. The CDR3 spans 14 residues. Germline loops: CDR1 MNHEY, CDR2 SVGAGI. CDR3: CASSYGQGNTEAFF. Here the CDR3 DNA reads TGTGCCAGCAGTTATGGACAGGGAAACACTGAAGCTTTCTTT.

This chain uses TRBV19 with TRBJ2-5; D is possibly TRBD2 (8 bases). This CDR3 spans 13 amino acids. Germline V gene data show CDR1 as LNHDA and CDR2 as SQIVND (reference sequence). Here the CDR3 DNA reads TGTGCTGCGGGGGGACAGACGCGGGAGACCCAGTACTTC. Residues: CAAGGQTRETQYF.

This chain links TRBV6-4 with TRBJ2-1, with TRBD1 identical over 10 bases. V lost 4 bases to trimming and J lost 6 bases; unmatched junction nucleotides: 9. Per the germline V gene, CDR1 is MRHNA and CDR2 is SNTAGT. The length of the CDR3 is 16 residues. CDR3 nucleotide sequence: TGTGCCAGCAGTGTAAATGGGGGACAGGGGCCCAATGAGCAGTTCTTC. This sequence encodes CASSVNGGQGPNEQFF.

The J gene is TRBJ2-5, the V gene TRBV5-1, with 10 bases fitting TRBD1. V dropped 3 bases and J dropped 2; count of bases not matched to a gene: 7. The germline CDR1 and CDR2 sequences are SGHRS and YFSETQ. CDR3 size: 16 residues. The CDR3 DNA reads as TGCGCCAGCAGCTCCTCGCCGGGACAGGGGCAAGAGACCCAGTACTTC. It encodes CASSSSPGQGQETQYF.

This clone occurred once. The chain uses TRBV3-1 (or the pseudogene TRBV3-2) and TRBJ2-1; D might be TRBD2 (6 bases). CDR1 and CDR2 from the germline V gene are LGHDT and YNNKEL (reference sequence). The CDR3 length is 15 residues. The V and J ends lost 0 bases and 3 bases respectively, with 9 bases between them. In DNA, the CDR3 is TGTGCCAGCAGCCAAGAGCGGGGTAGCTACAATGAGCAGTTCTTC. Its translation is CASSQERGSYNEQFF.

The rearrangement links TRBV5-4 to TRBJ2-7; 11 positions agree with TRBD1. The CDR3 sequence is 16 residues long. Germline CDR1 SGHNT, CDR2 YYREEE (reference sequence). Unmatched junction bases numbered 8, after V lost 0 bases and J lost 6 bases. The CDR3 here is CASSLALGQGGVEQYF. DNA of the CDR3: TGTGCCAGCAGCTTGGCCCTGGGACAGGGGGGAGTCGAGCAGTACTTC.

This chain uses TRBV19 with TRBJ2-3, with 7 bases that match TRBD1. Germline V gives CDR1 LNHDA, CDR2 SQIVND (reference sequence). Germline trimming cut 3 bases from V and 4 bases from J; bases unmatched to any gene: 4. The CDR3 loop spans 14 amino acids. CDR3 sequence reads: CASSISQGADTQYF. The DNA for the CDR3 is TGTGCCAGTAGTATTAGCCAGGGGGCAGATACGCAGTATTTT.

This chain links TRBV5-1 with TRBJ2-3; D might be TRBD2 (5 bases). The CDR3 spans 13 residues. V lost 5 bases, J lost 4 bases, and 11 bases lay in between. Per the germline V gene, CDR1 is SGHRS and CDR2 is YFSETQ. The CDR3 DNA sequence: TGCGCCAGCAGACGTAGCGCGGCAGATACGCAGTATTTT. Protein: CASRRSAADTQYF. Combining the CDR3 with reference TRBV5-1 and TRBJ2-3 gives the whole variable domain KAGVTQTPRYLIKTRGQQVTLSCSPISGHRSVSWYQQTPGQGLQFLFEYFSETQRNKGNFPGRFSGRQFSNSRSEMNVSTLELGDSALYLCASRRSAADTQYFGPGTRLTVL.

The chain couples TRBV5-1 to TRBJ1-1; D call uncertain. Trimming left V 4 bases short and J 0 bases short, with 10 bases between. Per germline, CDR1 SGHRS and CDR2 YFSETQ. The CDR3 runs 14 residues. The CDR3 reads CASSRASLNTEAFF. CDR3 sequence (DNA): TGCGCCAGCAGCCGAGCTTCTCTGAACACTGAAGCTTTCTTT.

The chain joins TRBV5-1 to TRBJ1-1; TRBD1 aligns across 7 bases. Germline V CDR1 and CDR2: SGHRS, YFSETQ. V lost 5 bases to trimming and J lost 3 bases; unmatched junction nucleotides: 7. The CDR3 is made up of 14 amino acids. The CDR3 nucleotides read TGCGCCAGCAGTCCCCAGGGGGAAGACACTGAAGCTTTCTTT. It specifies CASSPQGEDTEAFF.

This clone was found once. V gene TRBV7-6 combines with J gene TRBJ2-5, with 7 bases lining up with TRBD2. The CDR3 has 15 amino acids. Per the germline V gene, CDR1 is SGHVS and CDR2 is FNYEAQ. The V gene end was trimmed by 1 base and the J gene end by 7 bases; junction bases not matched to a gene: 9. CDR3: CASSLVAGEEGTQYF. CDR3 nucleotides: TGTGCCAGCAGCTTAGTCGCGGGAGAAGAAGGGACCCAGTACTTC.

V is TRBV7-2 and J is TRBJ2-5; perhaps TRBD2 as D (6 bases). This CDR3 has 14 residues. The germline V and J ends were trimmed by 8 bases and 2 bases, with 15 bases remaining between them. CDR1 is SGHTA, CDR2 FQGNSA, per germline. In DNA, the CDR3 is TGTGCCAGCGGGCCGGGACTTAGGCAAGAGACCCAGTACTTC. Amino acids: CASGPGLRQETQYF.